This T cell receptor (beta chain) was documented in a study of T cells and Merkel cell carcinoma outcomes. Assay used: immunoSEQ multiplex PCR; TCRdb lists only in-frame clones, some missing. The repertoire holds approximately 15,000 clones, with 85% to 90% as singletons. The CDR3 contains 16 residues. The V gene end was trimmed by 0 bases and the J gene end by 5 bases; junction bases not matched to a gene: 8. Germline V gives CDR1 SGHRS, CDR2 YFSETQ. This clone was seen once. This chain links TRBV5-1 with TRBJ2-5, with 9 bases fitting TRBD1. Sequencing was performed on tumor tissue from Merkel cell carcinoma. The clonotype comes from a human donor with Merkel cell carcinoma. Written as DNA, the CDR3 is TGCGCCAGCAGCTTGGCCGGGACAGGGCACCGGGAGACCCAGTACTTC. This translates into CASSLAGTGHRETQYF.